This is a list of T cell receptor beta chains from one sample in a study of cytomegalovirus exposure and HLA in healthy donors. The repertoire was sequenced with immunoSEQ multiplex PCR; TCRdb's copy has only in-frame clones and lacks some. The sample lists some 220,000 clones, more than 85% occurring once. Input material: PBMCs. The receptors originated from a woman under 30 in good health and CMV-seronegative. Each CDR3 is given with its conserved first and last residue. The D gene is left open where the match is weak. The listing skips clone size in some rows; elsewhere it reads once, few, many or a size class.

abundance: NA; v_gene: TRBV6-5; j_gene: TRBJ2-1; d_gene: NA; CDR3nt: TGTGCCAGCCACCGAGGGCGGGCCAATGAGCAGTTCTTC; CDR3aa: CASHRGRANEQFF
abundance: NA; v_gene: TRBV11-3; j_gene: TRBJ2-3; d_gene: NA; CDR3nt: TGTGCCAGCAGCTTTACCCGGCAGGGTACGCAGTATTTT; CDR3aa: CASSFTRQGTQYF
abundance: once; v_gene: TRBV7-6; j_gene: TRBJ2-7; d_gene: TRBD2; CDR3nt: TGTGCCAGCAGCTTAGAACGGTCTAGCGGGGGAATCTCCTACGAGCAGTACTTC; CDR3aa: CASSLERSSGGISYEQYF
abundance: NA; v_gene: TRBV29-1; j_gene: TRBJ2-3; d_gene: TRBD2; CDR3nt: TGCAGCGTTGATATACCCCCACGGCCTAGCGGGAGGGCCTGGGATACGCAGTATTTT; CDR3aa: CSVDIPPRPSGRAWDTQYF
abundance: NA; v_gene: TRBV15; j_gene: TRBJ1-5; d_gene: NA; CDR3nt: TGTGCCACCAGCAGAGGTGGGGGGAGTCAGCCCCAGCATTTT; CDR3aa: CATSRGGGSQPQHF
abundance: NA; v_gene: TRBV29-1; j_gene: TRBJ1-1; d_gene: NA; CDR3nt: TGCAGCGTCGCCTACCAGAACACTGAAGCTTTCTTT; CDR3aa: CSVAYQNTEAFF
abundance: NA; v_gene: TRBV6-6; j_gene: TRBJ2-7; d_gene: NA; CDR3nt: TGTGCCAGCAGCCGCTCCTACGAGCAGTACTTC; CDR3aa: CASSRSYEQYF
abundance: NA; v_gene: TRBV6-1; j_gene: TRBJ2-5; d_gene: NA; CDR3nt: TGTGCCAGCAGTGGACTGAAAGAGACCCAGTACTTC; CDR3aa: CASSGLKETQYF
abundance: NA; v_gene: TRBV7-8; j_gene: TRBJ2-1; d_gene: TRBD2; CDR3nt: TGTGCCAGCAGCTTAGAGCGGGAGCTGGTCGATGAGCAGTTCTTC; CDR3aa: CASSLERELVDEQFF
abundance: NA; v_gene: TRBV5-4; j_gene: TRBJ2-3; d_gene: NA; CDR3nt: TGTGCCAGCAGCTTCTCCGCCGCCAGGGATACGCAGTATTTT; CDR3aa: CASSFSAARDTQYF
abundance: NA; v_gene: TRBV4-1; j_gene: TRBJ1-6; d_gene: NA; CDR3nt: TGCGCCAGCAGCCAACCCGGGACACAGGATAATTCACCCCTCCACTTT; CDR3aa: CASSQPGTQDNSPLHF
abundance: few; v_gene: TRBV11-2; j_gene: TRBJ2-7; d_gene: TRBD2; CDR3nt: TGTGCCAGCAGCTTAGCGTCTAGCGGGTACGAGCAGTACTTC; CDR3aa: CASSLASSGYEQYF
abundance: NA; v_gene: TRBV11-2; j_gene: TRBJ2-1; d_gene: NA; CDR3nt: TGTGCCAGCAGCTTACTCGGTGAGCAGTTCTTC; CDR3aa: CASSLLGEQFF
abundance: NA; v_gene: TRBV9; j_gene: TRBJ2-7; d_gene: TRBD1; CDR3nt: TGTGCCAGCAGCGTCGGACAGGGTGCCTACGAGCAGTACTTC; CDR3aa: CASSVGQGAYEQYF
abundance: NA; v_gene: TRBV7-9; j_gene: TRBJ2-7; d_gene: NA; CDR3nt: TGTGCCAGCAGCTTAATCCGCGGCCCCTCAAGTCCCTACGAGCAGTACTTC; CDR3aa: CASSLIRGPSSPYEQYF
abundance: NA; v_gene: TRBV27; j_gene: TRBJ2-1; d_gene: TRBD2; CDR3nt: TGTGCCAGCAGTCGACTAGCGGGGGCCTCCTACAATGAGCAGTTCTTC; CDR3aa: CASSRLAGASYNEQFF
abundance: NA; v_gene: TRBV11-2; j_gene: TRBJ2-3; d_gene: NA; CDR3nt: TGTGCCAGCAGCTCCCCCGAAAGGGGAGATACGCAGTATTTT; CDR3aa: CASSSPERGDTQYF
abundance: NA; v_gene: TRBV7-3; j_gene: TRBJ2-1; d_gene: TRBD2; CDR3nt: TGTGCCAGCAGCCAAAGACTAGCGGCCTACAATGAGCAGTTCTTC; CDR3aa: CASSQRLAAYNEQFF
abundance: NA; v_gene: TRBV11-2; j_gene: TRBJ1-2; d_gene: NA; CDR3nt: TGTGCCAGCAGGGCGGGAGCCCTCGCGTCCGCCCGCTATGGCTACACCTTC; CDR3aa: CASRAGALASARYGYTF
abundance: NA; v_gene: TRBV21-1; j_gene: TRBJ2-5; d_gene: NA; CDR3nt: TGTGCCAGCAGCAAAAAGGTTCAGCGTTTTGAAGAGACCCAGTACTTC; CDR3aa: CASSKKVQRFEETQYF
abundance: few; v_gene: TRBV13; j_gene: TRBJ2-7; d_gene: TRBD1; CDR3nt: TGTGCCAGCAGCCAGACAGGGCTCTCCTACGAGCAGTACTTC; CDR3aa: CASSQTGLSYEQYF
abundance: NA; v_gene: TRBV5-1; j_gene: TRBJ1-5; d_gene: NA; CDR3nt: TGCGCCAGCAGCTTGGTTGCCCACTTACAGGGTGGAGGAGGCAATCAGCCCCAGCATTTT; CDR3aa: CASSLVAHLQGGGGNQPQHF
abundance: NA; v_gene: TRBV18; j_gene: TRBJ1-2; d_gene: TRBD1; CDR3nt: TGTGCCAGCTCACCGGGACAGGGCGGAAACTATGGCTACACCTTC; CDR3aa: CASSPGQGGNYGYTF
abundance: NA; v_gene: TRBV25-1; j_gene: TRBJ2-3; d_gene: TRBD1; CDR3nt: TGTGCCAGCAGCCCTATAGGGACAGGTAGCACAGATACGCAGTATTTT; CDR3aa: CASSPIGTGSTDTQYF
abundance: NA; v_gene: TRBV6-1; j_gene: TRBJ2-3; d_gene: TRBD2; CDR3nt: TGTGCCAGCAGTGAAGAGGGACTAGCAGGCACAGATACGCAGTATTTT; CDR3aa: CASSEEGLAGTDTQYF
abundance: NA; v_gene: TRBV11-3; j_gene: TRBJ1-2; d_gene: NA; CDR3nt: TGTGCCAGCATCCTCGACAAGGTTAGAAATGGCTACACCTTC; CDR3aa: CASILDKVRNGYTF
abundance: once; v_gene: TRBV4-2; j_gene: TRBJ2-5; d_gene: TRBD2; CDR3nt: TGTGCCAGCAGCCGGGGGACTAGCGGGGGGGCATACCAAGAGACCCAGTACTTC; CDR3aa: CASSRGTSGGAYQETQYF
abundance: NA; v_gene: TRBV19; j_gene: TRBJ1-1; d_gene: NA; CDR3nt: TGTGCCAGTAGTATTGTCACAGGGCTTTCGGCCACTGAAGCTTTCTTT; CDR3aa: CASSIVTGLSATEAFF
abundance: NA; v_gene: TRBV4-3; j_gene: TRBJ1-1; d_gene: TRBD1; CDR3nt: TGCGCCAGCAGCCAGACGGACAGGGATGAAGCTTTCTTT; CDR3aa: CASSQTDRDEAFF
abundance: NA; v_gene: TRBV21-1; j_gene: TRBJ1-3; d_gene: NA; CDR3nt: TGTGCCAGCAGCGAAAGCCGGGACAGGGGCGTATCGGGAAACACCATATATTTT; CDR3aa: CASSESRDRGVSGNTIYF
abundance: NA; v_gene: TRBV2; j_gene: TRBJ2-2; d_gene: NA; CDR3nt: TGTGCCAGCAGTGGTTATAGGGGGAACACCGGGGAGCTGTTTTTT; CDR3aa: CASSGYRGNTGELFF
abundance: NA; v_gene: TRBV7-2; j_gene: TRBJ1-2; d_gene: TRBD1; CDR3nt: TGTGCCAGCAGCTTGAACCGACAGGGGATGGCCTATGGCTACACCTTC; CDR3aa: CASSLNRQGMAYGYTF
abundance: once; v_gene: TRBV5-4; j_gene: TRBJ2-7; d_gene: NA; CDR3nt: TGTGCCAGCAGCTTGGTAGCATTGTCCGCCTACGAGCAGTACTTC; CDR3aa: CASSLVALSAYEQYF
abundance: NA; v_gene: TRBV19; j_gene: TRBJ1-5; d_gene: NA; CDR3nt: TGTGCCAGTAGTTTCCGCTTCCGGGGCAATCAGCCCCAGCATTTT; CDR3aa: CASSFRFRGNQPQHF
abundance: few; v_gene: TRBV7-9; j_gene: TRBJ2-5; d_gene: NA; CDR3nt: TGTGCCAGCAGGGATGCGGGACTTGGGGAGACCCAGTACTTC; CDR3aa: CASRDAGLGETQYF
abundance: NA; v_gene: TRBV5-4; j_gene: TRBJ2-1; d_gene: TRBD1; CDR3nt: TGTGCCAGCAGCTTAGGGACAGGGGACCCGTTCTACAATGAGCAGTTCTTC; CDR3aa: CASSLGTGDPFYNEQFF
abundance: NA; v_gene: TRBV9; j_gene: TRBJ2-7; d_gene: TRBD1; CDR3nt: TGTGCCAGCAGCGTCGCCGGCAGGGGGACCTACGAGCAGTACTTC; CDR3aa: CASSVAGRGTYEQYF
abundance: NA; v_gene: TRBV4-3; j_gene: TRBJ2-1; d_gene: NA; CDR3nt: TGCGCCAGCAGCCAAGATGAGGCGGGGACCTCCTACAATGAGCAGTTCTTC; CDR3aa: CASSQDEAGTSYNEQFF
abundance: NA; v_gene: TRBV2; j_gene: TRBJ2-5; d_gene: NA; CDR3nt: TGTGCCAGCAGTGAAGGCATTAGGAGCACCCAGTACTTC; CDR3aa: CASSEGIRSTQYF
abundance: few; v_gene: TRBV11-2; j_gene: TRBJ2-7; d_gene: TRBD1; CDR3nt: TGTGCCAGCAGATCAAACCGGGACAGGCTGAGGGAGCAGTACTTC; CDR3aa: CASRSNRDRLREQYF
abundance: NA; v_gene: TRBV6-5; j_gene: TRBJ1-2; d_gene: NA; CDR3nt: TGTGCCAGCAGCACAGGGAGTGGCTACACCTTC; CDR3aa: CASSTGSGYTF